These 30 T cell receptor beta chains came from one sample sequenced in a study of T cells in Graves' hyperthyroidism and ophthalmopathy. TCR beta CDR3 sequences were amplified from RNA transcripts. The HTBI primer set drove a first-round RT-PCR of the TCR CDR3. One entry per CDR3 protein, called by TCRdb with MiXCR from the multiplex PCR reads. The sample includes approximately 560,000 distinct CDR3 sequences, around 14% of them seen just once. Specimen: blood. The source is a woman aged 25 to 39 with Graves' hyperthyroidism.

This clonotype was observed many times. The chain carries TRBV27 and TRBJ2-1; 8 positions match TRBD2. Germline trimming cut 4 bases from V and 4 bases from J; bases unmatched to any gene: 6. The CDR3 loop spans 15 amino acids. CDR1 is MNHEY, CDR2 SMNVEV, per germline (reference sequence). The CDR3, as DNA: TGTGCCAGCAGTTCTAGGACTAGCAGATACAATGAGCAGTTCTTC. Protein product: CASSSRTSRYNEQFF.

In DNA form, the CDR3 reads TGTGCCAGCAGCTCCAGGACAGGGCTAGCCAAAAACATTCAGTACTTC. Protein: CASSSRTGLAKNIQYF. V gene TRBV11-2 combines with J gene TRBJ2-4; 8 bases line up with TRBD1. This CDR3 is built from 16 residues. Trimming at V came to 4 bases and at J to 0 bases, leaving 5 bases not matched to a gene. Germline V gene sequence: CDR1 SGHAT, CDR2 FQNNGV.

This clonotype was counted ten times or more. The CDR3 DNA is TGTGCCAGCAGTTGGACCGAGAGCTCCGGGACTATAAACTACGAGCAGTACTTC. Translating gives CASSWTESSGTINYEQYF. The rearrangement joins TRBV7-2 to TRBJ2-7, with 7 bases that match TRBD2. Germline-derived CDR1 and CDR2 are SGHTA and FQGNSA. J lost 3 bases, V lost 6 bases, and 20 bases had no gene match. This CDR3 comprises 18 residues.

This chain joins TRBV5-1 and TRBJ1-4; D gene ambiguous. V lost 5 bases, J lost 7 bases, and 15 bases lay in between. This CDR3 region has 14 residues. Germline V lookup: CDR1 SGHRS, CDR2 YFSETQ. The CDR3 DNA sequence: TGCGCCAGCAGACCGACCACGGTTGGTGAAAAACTGTTTTTT. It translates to CASRPTTVGEKLFF.

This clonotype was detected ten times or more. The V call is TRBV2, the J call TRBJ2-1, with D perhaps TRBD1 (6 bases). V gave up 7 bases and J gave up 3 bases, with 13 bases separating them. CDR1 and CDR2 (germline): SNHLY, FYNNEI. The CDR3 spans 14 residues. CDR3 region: CASKMQGIYNEQFF. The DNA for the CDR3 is TGTGCCAGCAAGATGCAGGGGATCTACAATGAGCAGTTCTTC.

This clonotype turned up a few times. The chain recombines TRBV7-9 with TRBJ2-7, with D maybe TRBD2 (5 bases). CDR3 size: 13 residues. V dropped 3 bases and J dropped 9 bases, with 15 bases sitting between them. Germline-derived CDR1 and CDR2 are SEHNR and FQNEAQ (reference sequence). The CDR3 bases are TGTGCCAGCAGCTTTATTGAAGCGGACGGGCAGTACTTC. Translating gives CASSFIEADGQYF.

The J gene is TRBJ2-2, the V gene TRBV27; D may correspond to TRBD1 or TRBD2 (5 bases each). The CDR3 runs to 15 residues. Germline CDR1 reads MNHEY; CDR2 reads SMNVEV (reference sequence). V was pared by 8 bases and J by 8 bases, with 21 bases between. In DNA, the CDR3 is TGTGCCAGCCGCCCCGGGGCAGGGTGGGGAGGGGAGCTGTTTTTT. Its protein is CASRPGAGWGGELFF.

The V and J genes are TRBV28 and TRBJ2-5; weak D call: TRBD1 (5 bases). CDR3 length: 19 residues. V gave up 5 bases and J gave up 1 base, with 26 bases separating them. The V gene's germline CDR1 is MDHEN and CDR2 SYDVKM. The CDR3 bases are TGTGCCAGCAGTCGCCGAGCCCCTCCAGGACACCCTGTCCAAGAGACCCAGTACTTC. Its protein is CASSRRAPPGHPVQETQYF.

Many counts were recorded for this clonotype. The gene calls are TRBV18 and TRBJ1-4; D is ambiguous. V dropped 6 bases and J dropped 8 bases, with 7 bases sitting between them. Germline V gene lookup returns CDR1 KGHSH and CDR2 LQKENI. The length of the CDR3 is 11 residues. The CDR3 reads CASSSAEKLFF. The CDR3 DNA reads TGTGCCAGCTCCTCGGCCGAAAAACTGTTTTTT.

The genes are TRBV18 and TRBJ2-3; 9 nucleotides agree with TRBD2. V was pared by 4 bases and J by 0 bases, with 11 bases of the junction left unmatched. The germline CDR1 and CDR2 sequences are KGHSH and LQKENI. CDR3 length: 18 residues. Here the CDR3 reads CASSRSLVAGASTDTQYF. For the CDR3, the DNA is TGTGCCAGCTCACGATCACTCGTAGCGGGAGCCAGCACAGATACGCAGTATTTT.

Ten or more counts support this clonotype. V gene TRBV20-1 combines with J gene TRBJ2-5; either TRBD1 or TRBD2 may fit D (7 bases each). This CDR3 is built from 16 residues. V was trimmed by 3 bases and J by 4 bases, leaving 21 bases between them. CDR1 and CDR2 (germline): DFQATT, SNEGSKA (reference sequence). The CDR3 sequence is CSASLQGGAVRETQYF. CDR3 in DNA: TGCAGTGCTAGTCTCCAGGGGGGGGCGGTACGAGAGACCCAGTACTTC.

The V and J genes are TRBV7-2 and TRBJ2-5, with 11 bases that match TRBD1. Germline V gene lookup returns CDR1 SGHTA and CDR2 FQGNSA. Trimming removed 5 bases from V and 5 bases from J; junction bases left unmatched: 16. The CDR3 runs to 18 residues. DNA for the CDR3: TGTGCCAGCAGCCGAGATATTAGAGGGACAGGGGGAACGGAGACCCAGTACTTC. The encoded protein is CASSRDIRGTGGTETQYF.

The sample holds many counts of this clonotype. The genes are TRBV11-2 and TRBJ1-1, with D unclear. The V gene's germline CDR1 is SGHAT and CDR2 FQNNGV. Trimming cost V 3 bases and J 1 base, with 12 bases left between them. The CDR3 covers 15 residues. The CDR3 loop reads CASSFVHGTNTEAFF. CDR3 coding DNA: TGTGCCAGCAGCTTTGTGCACGGAACGAACACTGAAGCTTTCTTT. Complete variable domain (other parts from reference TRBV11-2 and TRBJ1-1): EAGVAQSPRYKIIEKRQSVAFWCNPISGHATLYWYQQILGQGPKLLIQFQNNGVVDDSQLPKDRFSAERLKGVDSTLKIQPAKLEDSAVYLCASSFVHGTNTEAFFGQGTRLTVV.

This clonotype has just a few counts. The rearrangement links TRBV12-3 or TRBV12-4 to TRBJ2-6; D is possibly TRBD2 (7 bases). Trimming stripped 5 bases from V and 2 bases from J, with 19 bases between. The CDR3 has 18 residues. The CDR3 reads CASSPGAGARAGANVLTF. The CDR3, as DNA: TGTGCCAGCAGTCCTGGGGCGGGGGCAAGAGCTGGGGCCAACGTCCTGACTTTC.

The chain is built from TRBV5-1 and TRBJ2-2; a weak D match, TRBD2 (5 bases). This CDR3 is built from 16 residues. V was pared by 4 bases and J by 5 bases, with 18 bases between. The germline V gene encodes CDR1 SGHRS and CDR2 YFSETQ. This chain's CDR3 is CASSPRGSRGTGELFF. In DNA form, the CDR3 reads TGCGCCAGCAGCCCCCGGGGTAGTAGAGGGACCGGGGAGCTGTTTTTT.

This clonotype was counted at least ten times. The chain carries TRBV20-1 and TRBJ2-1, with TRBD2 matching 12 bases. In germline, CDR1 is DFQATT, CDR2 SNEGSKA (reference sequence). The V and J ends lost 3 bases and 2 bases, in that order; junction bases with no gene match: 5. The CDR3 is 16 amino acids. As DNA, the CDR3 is TGCAGTGCTAGCAGGACTAGCGGGAACCCCTACAATGAGCAGTTCTTC. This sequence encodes CSASRTSGNPYNEQFF.

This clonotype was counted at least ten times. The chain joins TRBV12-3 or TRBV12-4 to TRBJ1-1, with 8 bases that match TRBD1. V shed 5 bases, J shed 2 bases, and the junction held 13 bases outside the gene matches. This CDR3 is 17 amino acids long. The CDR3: CASSPNDRGNLNTEAFF. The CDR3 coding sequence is TGTGCCAGCAGTCCAAACGACAGGGGAAACCTCAACACTGAAGCTTTCTTT.

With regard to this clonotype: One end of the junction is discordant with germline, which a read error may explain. The CDR3: CAGSWTSGRAADEQFF. Written as DNA, the CDR3 is TGCGCCGGCAGCTGGACTAGCGGGAGGGCCGCAGATGAGCAGTTCTTC. The chain employs TRBV5-1 and TRBJ2-1, with 15 bases matching TRBD2. From germline, CDR1 is SGHRS and CDR2 YFSETQ. The CDR3 consists of 16 residues.

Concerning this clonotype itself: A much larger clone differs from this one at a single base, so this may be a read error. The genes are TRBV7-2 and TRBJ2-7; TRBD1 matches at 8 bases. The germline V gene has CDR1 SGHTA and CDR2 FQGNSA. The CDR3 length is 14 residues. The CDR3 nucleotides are TGTGCCAGCAGCTTAGCTCCAGGGGGCTACGTGCAGTACTTC. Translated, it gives CASSLAPGGYVQYF.

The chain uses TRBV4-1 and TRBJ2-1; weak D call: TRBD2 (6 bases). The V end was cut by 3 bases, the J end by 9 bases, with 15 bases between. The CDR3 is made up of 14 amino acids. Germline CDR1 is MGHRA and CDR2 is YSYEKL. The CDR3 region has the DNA TGCGCCAGCAGCCAGACTTCGGGACTTCTTGAGCAGTTCTTC. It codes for CASSQTSGLLEQFF.

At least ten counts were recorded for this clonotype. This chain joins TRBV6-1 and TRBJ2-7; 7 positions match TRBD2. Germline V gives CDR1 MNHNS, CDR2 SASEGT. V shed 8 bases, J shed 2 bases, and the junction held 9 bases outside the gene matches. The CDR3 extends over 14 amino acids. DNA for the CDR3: TGTGCCAGCGGGGGGGGAAATGGCGCCTACGAGCAGTACTTC. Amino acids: CASGGGNGAYEQYF.

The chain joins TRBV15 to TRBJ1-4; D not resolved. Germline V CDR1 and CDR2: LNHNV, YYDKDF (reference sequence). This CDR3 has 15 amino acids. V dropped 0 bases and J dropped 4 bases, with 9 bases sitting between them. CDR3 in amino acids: CATSRDQTVNEKLFF. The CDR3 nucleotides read TGTGCCACCAGCAGAGATCAAACAGTTAATGAAAAACTGTTTTTT.

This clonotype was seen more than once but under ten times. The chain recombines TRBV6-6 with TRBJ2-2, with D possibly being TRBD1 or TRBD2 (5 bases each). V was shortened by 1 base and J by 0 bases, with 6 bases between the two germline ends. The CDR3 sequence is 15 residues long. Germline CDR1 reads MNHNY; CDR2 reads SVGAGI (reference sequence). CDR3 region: CASSYLGPNTGELFF. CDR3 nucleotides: TGTGCCAGCAGTTACTTGGGACCGAACACCGGGGAGCTGTTTTTT.

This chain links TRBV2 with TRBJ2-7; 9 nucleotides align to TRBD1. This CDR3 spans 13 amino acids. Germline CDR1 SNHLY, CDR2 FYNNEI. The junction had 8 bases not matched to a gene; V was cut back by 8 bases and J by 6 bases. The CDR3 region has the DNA TGTGCCAGCGCCCGGGGACAGGGCGTCGAGCAGTACTTC. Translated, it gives CASARGQGVEQYF.

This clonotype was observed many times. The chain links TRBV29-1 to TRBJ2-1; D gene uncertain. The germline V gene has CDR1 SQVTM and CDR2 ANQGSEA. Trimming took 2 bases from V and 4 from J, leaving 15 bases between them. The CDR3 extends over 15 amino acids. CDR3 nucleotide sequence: TGCAGCGTTGAATATCGACAAACGAAATACAATGAGCAGTTCTTC. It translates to CSVEYRQTKYNEQFF.

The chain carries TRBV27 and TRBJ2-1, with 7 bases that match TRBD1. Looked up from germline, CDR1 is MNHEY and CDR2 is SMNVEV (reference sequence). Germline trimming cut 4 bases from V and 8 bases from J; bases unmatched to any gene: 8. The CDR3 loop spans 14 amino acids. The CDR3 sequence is CASSYTTGTHEQFF. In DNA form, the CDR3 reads TGTGCCAGCAGTTACACGACAGGGACCCATGAGCAGTTCTTC.

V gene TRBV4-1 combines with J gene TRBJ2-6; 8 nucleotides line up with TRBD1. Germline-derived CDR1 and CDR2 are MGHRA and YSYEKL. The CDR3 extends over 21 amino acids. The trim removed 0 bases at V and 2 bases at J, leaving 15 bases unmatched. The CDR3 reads CASSQDWDRQGSVPGANVLTF. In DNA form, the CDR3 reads TGCGCCAGCAGCCAAGATTGGGATAGACAGGGGTCCGTGCCTGGGGCCAACGTCCTGACTTTC.

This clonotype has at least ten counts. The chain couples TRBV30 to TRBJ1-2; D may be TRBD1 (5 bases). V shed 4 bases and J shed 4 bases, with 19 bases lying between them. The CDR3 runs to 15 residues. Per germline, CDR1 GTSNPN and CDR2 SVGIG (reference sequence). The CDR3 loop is CAWNHAGPTPYGYTF. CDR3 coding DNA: TGTGCCTGGAACCACGCAGGGCCCACCCCCTATGGCTACACCTTC.

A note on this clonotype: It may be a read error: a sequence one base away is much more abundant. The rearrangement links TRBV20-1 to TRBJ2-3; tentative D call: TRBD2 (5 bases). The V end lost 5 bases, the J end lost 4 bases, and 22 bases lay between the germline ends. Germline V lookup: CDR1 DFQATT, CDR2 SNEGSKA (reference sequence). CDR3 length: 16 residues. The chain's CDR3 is CSASPRAAPIPDTQYF. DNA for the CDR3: TGCAGTGCTTCTCCGAGAGCGGCGCCGATTCCAGATACGCAGTATTTT.

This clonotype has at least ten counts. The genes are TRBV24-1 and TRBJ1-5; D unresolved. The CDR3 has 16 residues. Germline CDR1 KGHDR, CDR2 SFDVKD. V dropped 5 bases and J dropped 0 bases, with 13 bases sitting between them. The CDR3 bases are TGTGCCACCAGTGGAATGGAAGGTCATAGCAATCAGCCCCAGCATTTT. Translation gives CATSGMEGHSNQPQHF.